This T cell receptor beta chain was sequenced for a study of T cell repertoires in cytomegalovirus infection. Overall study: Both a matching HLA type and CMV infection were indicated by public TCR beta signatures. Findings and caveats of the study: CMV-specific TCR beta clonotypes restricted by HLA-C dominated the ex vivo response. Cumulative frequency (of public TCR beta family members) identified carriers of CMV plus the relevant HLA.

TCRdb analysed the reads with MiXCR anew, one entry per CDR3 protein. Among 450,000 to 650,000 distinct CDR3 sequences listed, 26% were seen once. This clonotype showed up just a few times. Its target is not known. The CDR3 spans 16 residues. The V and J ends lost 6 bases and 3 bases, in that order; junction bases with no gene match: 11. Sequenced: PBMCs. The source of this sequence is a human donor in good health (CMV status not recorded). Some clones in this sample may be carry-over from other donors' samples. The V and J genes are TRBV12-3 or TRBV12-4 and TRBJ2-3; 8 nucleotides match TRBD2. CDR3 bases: TGTGCCAGCAGCCTAAGCGGGAGTAGGCGAACAGATACGCAGTATTTT. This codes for CASSLSGSRRTDTQYF.